The clone carrying this TCR beta chain appeared a single time. The entry originates in a study of blood T cell repertoires in COVID-19. About the study: Some COVID-19 samples were acute and others convalescent; all came from the United States, Italy and Spain. PBMCs, B-cell-depleted T cells, or T cells were the source of the cDNA or gDNA that made up the material.

Study processing details: Scientists estimated how many nucleated cells there were by amplifying reference gene primers. TCRdb keeps only in-frame clones here, not all; method: immunoSEQ multiplex PCR. V, J and clone size are those of that table, while D and trimming were read from the DNA. The sample contains 75,000 to 95,000 clones, under 90% of which appear only once. CDR3 length: 14 amino acids. From germline, CDR1 is LNHDA and CDR2 SQIVND (reference sequence). V dropped 1 base and J dropped 1 base, with 5 bases sitting between them. This receptor was identified in a woman aged 35 to 49 with active or convalescent COVID-19. This chain connects TRBV19 to TRBJ1-5; D is unresolved. The sample was peripheral blood. The DNA for the CDR3 is TGTGCCAGTAGTATAGCTAACAGCAATCAGCCCCAGCATTTT. Translation gives CASSIANSNQPQHF. Filled out from reference TRBV19 and TRBJ1-5, the complete variable domain reads DGGITQSPKYLFRKEGQNVTLSCEQNLNHDAMYWYRQDPGQGLRLIYYSQIVNDFQKGDIAEGYSVSREKKESFPLTVTSAQKNPTAFYLCASSIANSNQPQHFGDGTRLSIL.